This T cell receptor (beta chain) appears in the sequencing data of a study of technical replicates of blood from a few donors (dated by TCRdb to 2015 to 2018). The CDR1 and CDR2 encoded by the germline V gene are SNHLY and FYNNEI. CDR3 length: 14 amino acids, cysteine to phenylalanine. Solely the CDR3 DNA is kept, with 42 bases framed from the first base. Germline trimming: 6 bases from V, 7 bases from J; junction bases outside gene matches: 9. The library was built by means of the immunoSEQ multiplex PCR assay. What TCRdb holds here is the immuneACCESS table cut down to in-frame rearrangements. Part of the clones is not present; checked against another copy, under half of the missing clones reflect an unresolved V gene, and the others are unexplained. The sample table shows about 17,000 clones, and 80% to 90% are seen once. Of the sample, around 12% falls within the top ten clones. For this clone: Its cognate antigen has yet to be identified. No quality values exist for individual bases; no much larger clone is one base distant.

The sequence is built from TRBV2 and TRBJ2-1; TRBD1 aligns with 7 central bases. The sequence was collected from a human donor in good health. The source material was PBMCs. The CDR3 loop reads CASRKTGTINEQFF. The nucleotides read TGTGCCAGCAGGAAGACAGGGACCATTAATGAGCAGTTCTTC.